This TCR beta chain was obtained from a study of cytomegalovirus exposure and HLA in healthy donors (dated by TCRdb to the late 2010s). Some background on the complete study: According to an earlier analysis of a few hundred of the donors, roughly 180 million T cells yielded 120 million or so unique TCR beta sequences and approximately 300 Gb of sequence data. About 320 gigabases of sequencing data and 80 million or so unique TCR sequences were included in an early release covering under 650 HLA-typed donors. Of the roughly 430 genotyped donors, about 80% fell in the genetic ancestry cluster associated with self-reported Caucasian donors. The study aimed to test whether cataloging public T cell receptors could reveal signatures of past pathogen exposure. The T cell repertoires of under 700 subjects were profiled by immunosequencing and related to cytomegalovirus serostatus. Along with the approximately 670-subject first cohort, a separate validation cohort of over 90 different subjects was used. To predict cytomegalovirus infection status, the study brought together high-throughput TCR immunosequencing, statistical association of individual TCRs with disease status, and machine learning. In a later analysis, previously published TCR beta repertoires from some 640 donors were re-analyzed and high-resolution HLA genotyping was added so that TCR occurrence patterns could be studied. In the later analysis, no new phenotypic data were used to find candidate immune exposures; instead, reliance was placed on TCR beta sequences and their occurrence across donors. To decide whether each TCR beta V gene segment behaved as functional or pseudogenic, an earlier analysis of several hundred of the donors relied on high-throughput TCR beta sequencing. Donor age, sex, ethnicity and CMV serostatus were collected together with the repertoire data. In a later genetic analysis, genome-wide SNP genotypes for about three fifths of the roughly 670 donors were used, and that subset was treated as a discovery cohort. Every discovery cohort repertoire had been produced on one sequencing platform. Both class I and class II loci were covered by HLA typing, at four-digit resolution. Typing coverage varied by locus: roughly 620-640 donors for A, B, C, DRB1 and DQB1; more than 500 for DQA1; some 610 for DPA1; approximately 470 for DPB1. A handful of DR-DQ haplotypes were treated as single units for association and clustering because of strong linkage in the cohort. Across 398 genotyped donors of the cohort, an average of about 200,000 unique TCR beta nucleotide sequences per donor were sequenced, and around 20% of those sequences were non-productive.

The cohort comprised hundreds of healthy bone marrow donors. All cohort members were sampled while nominally healthy, although unrecorded immune exposures were likely present. The donor tested CMV seropositive and was one of the 289 seropositive cohort members. A peripheral blood sample was collected from each donor, and TCR beta sequencing was performed on peripheral blood mononuclear cells. The Qiagen DNeasy Blood Extraction Kit was used to extract genomic DNA from the blood cell samples. The library was prepared using the immunoSEQ multiplex PCR assay. For the multiplex PCR, a mixture combining 60 forward primers for TCR Vbeta segments and 13 reverse primers for TCR Jbeta segments was used. The CDR3 region of rearranged TCR beta genes was amplified from genomic DNA with a multiplex PCR assay. The amplified TCR beta libraries were sequenced on the Illumina HiSeq System as 87-base-pair reads. On the study's bioinformatics: Across the roughly 600 repertoires, a later analysis counted 75 million to 90 million unique TCR beta chains, some 11 million of which were shared by at least two donors. A nearest-neighbor algorithm error-corrected the raw reads and collapsed the reads into unique sequences, merging closely related sequences to remove PCR and sequencing errors. To assign V, D and J gene segments, CDR3 sequences were aligned to IMGT reference sequences. For a sequence to be retained, at least a six-nucleotide match to both a V gene segment and a J gene segment was required. A rearrangement counted as productive if the CDR3 had no stop codons and remained in frame with V and J, and every other rearrangement counted as non-productive. Following IMGT convention, CDR3 was defined as the stretch from the second conserved V-encoded cysteine up to the conserved J-encoded phenylalanine. The earlier analysis of 587 of the donors excluded sequences that lacked an unambiguous match to a single V gene segment. In an earlier analysis of 587 of the donors, V segments were called functional above 56.7% productive rearrangements and were called segregating when the between-donor standard deviation exceeded 5%. A statistical classification framework was built for diagnosing cytomegalovirus status from the catalog of TCR beta chain sequences. In a later analysis, TCR nucleotide sequences were compared against IMGT/GENE-DB human TR gene sequences so that V and J genes could be assigned. The TCRdist pipeline was used in a later analysis to assign CDR3 sequences and most-parsimonious VDJ recombination scenarios. In a later analysis, each TCR beta chain was defined by its CDR3 amino acid sequence together with its V-gene family, and reads lacking a unique V-gene family were excluded. To address suspected cross-contamination and a sequencing artifact, a later analysis removed 550 to 750 highly shared, low-generation-probability nucleotide sequences. In a later analysis, a clonal expansion index was calculated for each public chain from normalized within-repertoire ranks of inferred template counts. In a later analysis, generation probabilities were computed with a VDJ recombination model fitted to out-of-frame rearrangements, and the resulting probabilities were checked against IGoR. In a later analysis, hypergeometric tests were used to score TCR-TCR, TCR-HLA and TCR-CMV co-occurrence, with a repertoire-size bias correction applied to TCR pairs. To estimate false discovery rates, a later analysis permuted the HLA or CMV assignments 20 times. In a later analysis, co-occurring TCRs were grouped with DBSCAN, and TCRdist sequence similarity was added when clustering was performed within HLA-allele-positive subsets. Repertoires with fewer than 30,000 or more than 120,000 public chains were left out of co-occurrence clustering, as were five repertoires with anomalous nucleotide sharing. TCRdb holds this immuneACCESS table with in-frame rearrangements only. Some clones are missing; in checked studies, unresolved V genes explain under half, and the rest has no known cause. From that table come the V and J calls and clone size; the DNA was used to work out D and trimming. The sample table records roughly 150,000 clones; roughly 77% of these occur just once. The ten largest make up roughly 4.5% of the sample.

Points on this clone: There is no known antigen for this receptor. No base quality information exists; no much larger clone differs at one position.

Taken from the germline V gene, the CDR1 and CDR2 loops are SQVTM and ANQGSEA. Clipping removes 7 bases from V and 0 bases from J, with 7 as the unmatched junction base count. Measured from the cysteine to the phenylalanine, the CDR3 is 14 residues long. Solely the CDR3 DNA is kept, with 42 bases framed from the first base. The paper as a whole reports these results and caveats: Because HLA typing was unavailable for some donors at each locus, only the typed subset was used in association tests. In vitro tests confirmed that a few of the cytomegalovirus-associated TCR beta chains recognize cytomegalovirus antigens. Most TCR sequences were seen in very few donors, while some public TCRs were found in many individuals. In a later analysis, HLA-associated TCR beta chains were found to be more clonally expanded and to have lower generation probabilities than equally common non-associated chains. A later genetic analysis associated a missense DCLRE1C variant with V-gene and J-gene trimming of TCR beta chains, and an independent cohort replicated the association. In this cohort, only TCR beta chains were sequenced, and detectable features were limited by the absence of alpha or paired-chain data. Broadly in line with IMGT annotations, most TCR beta V segments showed up in productive rearrangements about 87% or about 30% of the time in an earlier analysis of several hundred of the donors. Several of the top co-occurrence clusters appeared to be linked to parvovirus B19, influenza, CMV and Epstein-Barr virus, according to a later analysis. CMV serostatus was the only immune exposure information available for the cohort. In a later genetic analysis, fewer N-insertions in productive TCRs were reported among donors in an Asian-associated ancestry cluster than the roughly 710-donor mean. The classifier was reported to diagnose cytomegalovirus status with high specificity and sensitivity in both the original and validation cohorts. Correlated functional status among segregating V segments might be attributable to linkage disequilibrium, but an unknown experimental factor could not be ruled out. The study listed approximately 150 TCR beta chains as associated with cytomegalovirus. In a later analysis, TCR association rates were found to vary across HLA loci, with the most associated TCRs seen for DRB1 alleles and the fewest for HLA-C alleles. At a false discovery rate of 0.05, a later analysis linked 15,000 to 20,000 TCR beta sequences to specific HLA alleles. According to a later analysis, most CMV-associated TCR beta chains appeared to be HLA-restricted, and the HLA associations seemed to be driven largely by CMV exposure. The presence/absence analyses assumed that sequencing depth was roughly uniform across donors, and that assumption may not be true. Seventeen rarely observed V segments, including chromosome 9 orphons, were excluded from the earlier analysis of some 590 of the donors because counts were too low. A further reported finding was that TCR beta sequences accurately predicted the HLA-A and HLA-B alleles for most subjects in the first cohort. A cluster of highly shared sequence variants was judged likely to represent a technical artifact of the sequencing pipeline. According to the authors, the approach could potentially be generalized to other disease states and immunological phenotypes. Some IMGT-functional V segments, including TRBV6-2 and TRBV6-3, could not be distinguished by the 87-base-pair reads and were therefore excluded. Assigning TCR associations to individual alleles was difficult when HLA alleles, especially DR and DQ, strongly co-occurred.

Sequenced sample: PBMCs. This TCR came from a man younger than 35 in good health and CMV-seropositive. Recombination joined TRBV29-1 with TRBJ2-3; 7 middle bases align to TRBD1. The CDR3 protein sequence reads: CSGVQGSSTDTQYF. The DNA sequence follows: TGCAGCGGTGTACAGGGGTCTAGCACAGATACGCAGTATTTT.